This T cell receptor (beta chain) stems from a study of beta chain features in type 1 diabetes. General study results and limits: Patients and controls would share equally any PCR tilt toward shorter templates. Within each of all four CD4+ subsets, Type 1 diabetes patients had TCRB CDR3s that were moderately but significantly shorter. Researchers cautioned that cDNA sequencing could over-represent cells with high TCR expression.

The CDR3 has 14 amino acids. The germline V gene encodes CDR1 MNHEY and CDR2 SVGAGI. V lost 7 bases and J 2 bases, leaving 14 bases between the germline ends. Reverse transcribing all isolated RNA meant expressed TCRB transcripts were sequenced. Libraries were prepared by immunoSEQ multiplex PCR; TCRdb keeps only in-frame clonotypes and omits some of them. The sample has hundreds of thousands of clones; roughly 12% are singletons. One heparinised draw of blood, averaging around 100 mL, came from each donor. The purity of all sorted populations exceeded 95%. As to this clone: What it binds is unknown.

This TCR came from a woman aged 18-29 years with type 1 diabetes. The source material was naive CD4+ T cells from blood. The chain combines TRBV6-5 with TRBJ2-5; tentative D call: TRBD1 (6 bases). For the CDR3, the DNA is TGTGCCAGCATCGGGTCAACAGGGCAAGAGACCCAGTACTTC. Translating gives CASIGSTGQETQYF.